The 12 T cell receptor beta chains given below trace back to one sample, sequenced in a study of molecular identifiers for immune sequencing clone quantification (dated by TCRdb to 2016 to 2019). Receptor amplification or capture employed PCR. The sequencer was a NextSeq 500. TCRdb trimmed the raw reads at Q25, called clones with MiXCR and kept productive beta chains. Identical CDR3 proteins give one entry, which carries the most common genes and DNA. Counted in this sample were 97,000 or so distinct CDR3 sequences; around 37% of them appeared once. In total, the top ten clones hold over 8% of the sample. The sample comprised naive CD8+ T cells from blood, with Jurkat cell RNA spiked in. Sample cell subset or site, as interpreted from the label and publication: FACS-sorted CD8+CD4-CCR7+CD45RA+ naive T cells. These receptors originate from a human donor in good health. Some libraries in this study had Jurkat cell RNA spiked in.

J is TRBJ2-1 and V is TRBV19; 8 nucleotides line up with TRBD2. J lost 12 bases, V lost 7 bases, and 11 bases had no gene match. This CDR3 spans 13 amino acids. CDR1 and CDR2 (germline): LNHDA, SQIVND (reference sequence). CDR3 coding DNA: TGTGCCAGTAATGGCGGGAGGCCCCAAGGGCAGTTCTTC. Amino acids: CASNGGRPQGQFF.

This clonotype was observed a few times. The chain couples TRBV10-3 to TRBJ2-4, with D perhaps matching TRBD2 (6 bases). Per germline, CDR1 ENHRY and CDR2 SYGVKD. The length of the CDR3 is 16 residues. V lost 3 bases and J 3 bases, leaving 15 bases between the germline ends. CDR3 nucleotide sequence: TGTGCCATCAGTGATCTCGGGGGATTAGACAAAAACATTCAGTACTTC. Translation gives CAISDLGGLDKNIQYF.

The chain joins TRBV9 to TRBJ2-5, with TRBD2 as a possible D gene (5 bases). The CDR3 sequence is 16 residues long. The V gene lost 3 bases and the J gene lost 2 bases, with 17 bases spanning the gap. The germline CDR1 and CDR2 sequences are SGDLS and YYNGEE. The CDR3 reads CASSARSLEPQETQYF. CDR3 bases: TGTGCCAGCAGCGCCCGGTCACTAGAACCTCAAGAGACCCAGTACTTC.

J is TRBJ2-1 and V is TRBV2; D is possibly TRBD1 or TRBD2 (5 bases each). V was trimmed by 8 bases and J by 7 bases, leaving 18 bases between them. This CDR3 is 14 amino acids long. Germline V gives CDR1 SNHLY, CDR2 FYNNEI. The CDR3 DNA follows: TGTGCCAGCCCCGGGGCTAGTCTTATGAATGAGCAGTTCTTC. Residues: CASPGASLMNEQFF.

This clonotype was seen a handful of times. The chain combines TRBV5-4 with TRBJ1-2; perhaps TRBD1 as D (6 bases). The V gene lost 4 bases and the J gene lost 5 bases, with 15 bases spanning the gap. CDR1 is SGHNT and CDR2 is YYREEE in the germline V gene (reference sequence). This CDR3 spans 14 amino acids. Here the CDR3 reads CASSERDRPYGYTF. The DNA of the CDR3 is TGTGCCAGCAGCGAAAGAGACAGGCCTTATGGCTACACCTTC. The entire variable domain, with the rest obtained from reference TRBV5-4 and TRBJ1-2, is as follows: ETGVTQSPTHLIKTRGQQVTLRCSSQSGHNTVSWYQQALGQGPQFIFQYYREEENGRGNFPPRFSGLQFPNYSSELNVNALELDDSALYLCASSERDRPYGYTFGSGTRLTVV.

The chain recombines TRBV3-1 with TRBJ2-1; TRBD1 matches 10 bases. V lost 1 base to trimming and J lost 4 bases; unmatched junction nucleotides: 4. This CDR3 is 16 amino acids long. The germline V gene encodes CDR1 LGHDT and CDR2 YNNKEL (reference sequence). The CDR3 sequence is CASSQGDRGRYNEQFF. In DNA form, the CDR3 reads TGTGCCAGCAGCCAAGGGGACAGGGGCCGTTACAATGAGCAGTTCTTC.

Of note for this clonotype: This CDR3 fails to terminate in the conserved phenylalanine or tryptophan, so it likely reflects a read error. The V gene is TRBV6-6, the J gene TRBJ2-7; a weak D match, TRBD1 (6 bases). The V and J ends lost 6 bases and 2 bases respectively, with 17 bases between them. Per germline, CDR1 MNHNY and CDR2 SVGAGI (reference sequence). CDR3 length: 15 residues. The CDR3 sequence is CASRRQEPSTYEQYY. DNA for the CDR3: TGTGCCAGCAGGAGACAGGAACCGAGCACCTACGAGCAGTACTAC.

The V gene is TRBV20-1, the J gene TRBJ2-3; no firm D call. Germline V gives CDR1 DFQATT, CDR2 SNEGSKA (reference sequence). The CDR3 sequence is 14 residues long. Deletions cut 3 bases from V and 2 bases from J, with 12 bases between. CDR3 amino acids: CSASGYLDTDTQYF. The DNA of the CDR3 is TGCAGTGCTAGTGGTTATTTAGACACAGATACGCAGTATTTT.

About this clonotype: A much larger clone lies one base from this, so it may be a read error. V is TRBV10-3 and J is TRBJ2-7; D not certain. Germline CDR1 ENHRY, CDR2 SYGVKD. The V and J ends lost 11 bases and 3 bases respectively, with 14 bases between them. The CDR3 consists of 12 residues. For the CDR3, the DNA is TGTGCCGCGAGCCTGGGCGTCTACGAGCAGTACTTC. Amino acids: CAASLGVYEQYF.

For this clonotype: Lacking the conserved final phenylalanine or tryptophan, this CDR3 likely reflects a read error. The CDR3 DNA reads TGTGCCAGCAGTTACGTGCGGGATCCGCCCCAGCATTAT. This translates into CASSYVRDPPQHY. This sequence joins TRBV6-6 and TRBJ1-5; D unclear. Trimming took off 2 bases at V and 9 bases at J, with 11 bases between the two ends. Germline lookup yields CDR1 MNHNY and CDR2 SVGAGI (reference sequence). The CDR3 runs to 13 residues.

This clonotype has ten or more counts. V is TRBV20-1 and J is TRBJ1-5; D unclear. CDR1 and CDR2 (germline): DFQATT, SNEGSKA (reference sequence). CDR3 length: 12 residues. Trimming pared 3 bases from V and 4 bases from J, leaving 7 bases between. CDR3 sequence reads: CSASLGNQPQHF. CDR3 DNA: TGCAGTGCTAGTTTGGGGAATCAGCCCCAGCATTTT.

Comment on this clonotype: With a much larger clone just one base away, this may be a read error. The gene calls are TRBV6-6 and TRBJ2-7; D might be TRBD1 (5 bases). This CDR3 comprises 12 residues. The V gene's germline CDR1 is MNHNY and CDR2 SVGAGI (reference sequence). The CDR3 spells CASGYAGPEQYF. The CDR3 DNA is TGTGCCAGCGGTTACGCAGGGCCCGAGCAGTACTTC.